This TCR beta chain was captured in a study of CD8+CD57+ T cells in acquired aplastic anemia. All sequencing subjects had displayed CD8+CD57+ cell expansion on flow cytometry. CDR3 size: 18 residues. Trimming removed 2 bases at V and 7 bases at J, with 21 bases between. The germline V gene encodes CDR1 MNHNY and CDR2 SVGAGI (reference sequence). Profiles of TCR beta VDJ and CDR3 were generated from a genomic DNA template. TCRdb ran MiXCR on the reads and lists one entry per CDR3 protein. The sample consists of some 180,000 distinct CDR3 sequences, 55% to 65% of them appearing once. The sequenced material came from sorted CD4+, CD8+, or CD8+CD57+ T cells (not recorded which) from PBMCs. The J gene is TRBJ1-6, the V gene TRBV6-6, with D unclear. The clonotype comes from a human donor with aplastic anemia. Here the CDR3 reads CASSYPPGPDSGNSPLHF. The CDR3 DNA sequence: TGTGCCAGCAGTTACCCGCCCGGGCCGGACTCGGGGAATTCACCCCTCCACTTT.